This T cell receptor (beta chain) was documented in a study of T cells in Graves' hyperthyroidism and ophthalmopathy. Study observations and caveats: Among clonotypes expanded in thyroid above 0.001, most were also found in blood.

TCR beta CDR3 regions were amplified from RNA. The TCR CDR3 was amplified in a first-round RT-PCR using the HTBI primer set. In TCRdb, the multiplex PCR reads were re-called with MiXCR into one record per CDR3 protein. Of 650,000 to 800,000 distinct CDR3 sequences listed, 45% are singletons. The CDR3 is 13 residues long. Trimming removed 6 bases from V and 5 bases from J; junction bases left unmatched: 6. CDR1 is SNHLY, CDR2 FYNNEI, per germline. As concerns this clonotype: Its antigen is unknown.

The sequence was obtained from an adult man with Graves' disease, either hyperthyroidism or ophthalmopathy (not recorded which). Sequencing was carried out using peripheral blood or thyroid tissue (not recorded which). V is TRBV2 and J is TRBJ1-2, with TRBD1 matching 7 bases. The CDR3 DNA follows: TGTGCCAGCAGCCAAGTACAGGGGTATGGCTACACCTTC. This translates into CASSQVQGYGYTF.